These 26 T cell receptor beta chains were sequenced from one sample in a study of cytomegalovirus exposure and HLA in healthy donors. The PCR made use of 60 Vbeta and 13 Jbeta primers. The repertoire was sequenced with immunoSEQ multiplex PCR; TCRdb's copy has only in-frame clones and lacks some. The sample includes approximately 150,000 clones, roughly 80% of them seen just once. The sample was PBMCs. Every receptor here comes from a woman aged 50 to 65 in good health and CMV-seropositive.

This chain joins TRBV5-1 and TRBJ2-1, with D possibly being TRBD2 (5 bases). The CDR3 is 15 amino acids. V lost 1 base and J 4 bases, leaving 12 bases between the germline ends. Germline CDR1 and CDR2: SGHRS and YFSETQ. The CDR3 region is CASSLSGAMYNEQFF. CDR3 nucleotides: TGCGCCAGCAGCTTGAGCGGAGCTATGTACAATGAGCAGTTCTTC.

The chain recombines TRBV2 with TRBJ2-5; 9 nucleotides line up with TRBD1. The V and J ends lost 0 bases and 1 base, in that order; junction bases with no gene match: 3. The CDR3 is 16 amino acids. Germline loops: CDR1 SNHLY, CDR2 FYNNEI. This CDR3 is CASSEAETGGQETQYF. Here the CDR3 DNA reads TGTGCCAGCAGTGAAGCAGAGACAGGGGGCCAAGAGACCCAGTACTTC.

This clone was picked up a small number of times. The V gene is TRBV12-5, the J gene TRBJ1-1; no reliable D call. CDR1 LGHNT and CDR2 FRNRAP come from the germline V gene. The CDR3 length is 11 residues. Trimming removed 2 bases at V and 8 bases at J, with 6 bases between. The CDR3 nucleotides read TGTGCTAGTGGTTTGTTCCAGGAAGCTTTCTTT. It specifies CASGLFQEAFF. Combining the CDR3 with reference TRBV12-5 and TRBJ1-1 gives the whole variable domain DARVTQTPRHKVTEMGQEVTMRCQPILGHNTVFWYRQTMMQGLELLAYFRNRAPLDDSGMPKDRFSAEMPDATLATLKIQPSEPRDSAVYFCASGLFQEAFFGQGTRLTVV.

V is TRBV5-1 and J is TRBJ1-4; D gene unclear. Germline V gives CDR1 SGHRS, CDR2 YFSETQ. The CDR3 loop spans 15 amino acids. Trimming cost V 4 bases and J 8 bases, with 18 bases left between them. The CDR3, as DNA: TGCGCCAGCAGCCTTTACAGAGAACCGGCGGAAAAACTGTTTTTT. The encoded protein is CASSLYREPAEKLFF.

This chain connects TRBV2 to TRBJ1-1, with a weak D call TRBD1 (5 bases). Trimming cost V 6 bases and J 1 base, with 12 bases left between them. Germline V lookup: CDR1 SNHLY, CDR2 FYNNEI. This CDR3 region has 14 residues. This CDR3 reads CASSERGWNTEAFF. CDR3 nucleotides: TGTGCCAGCAGCGAACGGGGGTGGAACACTGAAGCTTTCTTT.

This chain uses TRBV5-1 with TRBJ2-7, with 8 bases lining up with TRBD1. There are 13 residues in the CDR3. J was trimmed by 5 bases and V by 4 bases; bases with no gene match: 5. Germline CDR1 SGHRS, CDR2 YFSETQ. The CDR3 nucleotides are TGCGCCAGCAGCCGACAGGGGACCCACGAGCAGTACTTC. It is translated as CASSRQGTHEQYF.

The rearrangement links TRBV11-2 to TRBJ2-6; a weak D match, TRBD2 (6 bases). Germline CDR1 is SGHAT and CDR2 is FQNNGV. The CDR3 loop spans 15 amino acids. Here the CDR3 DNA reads TGTGCTATTGTTTGGCGGGGAACTGGGGCCAACGTCCTGACTTTC. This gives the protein CAIVWRGTGANVLTF.

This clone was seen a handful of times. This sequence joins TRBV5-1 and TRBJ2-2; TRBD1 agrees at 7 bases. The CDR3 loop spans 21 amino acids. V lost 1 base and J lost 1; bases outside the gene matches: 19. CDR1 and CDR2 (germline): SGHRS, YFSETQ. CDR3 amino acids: CASSLMGLTGNPMGNTGELFF. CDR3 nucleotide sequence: TGCGCCAGCAGCTTGATGGGGCTGACAGGGAATCCCATGGGGAACACCGGGGAGCTGTTTTTT.

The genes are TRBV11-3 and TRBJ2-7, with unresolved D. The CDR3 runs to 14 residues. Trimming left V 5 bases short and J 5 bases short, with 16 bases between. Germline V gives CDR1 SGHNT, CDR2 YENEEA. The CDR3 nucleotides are TGTGCCAGCAGCCCCCACCCGGTTGAGGACGAGCAGTACTTC. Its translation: CASSPHPVEDEQYF.

The DNA of the CDR3 is TGTGCCAGCAAGACGGTCCAGGGTTGGAATGAGCAGTTCTTC. Protein sequence: CASKTVQGWNEQFF. V usage is TRBV27 and J usage is TRBJ2-1, with D possibly being TRBD1 (5 bases). V lost 7 bases, J lost 7 bases, and 17 bases lay in between. This CDR3 has 14 residues. CDR1 is MNHEY, CDR2 SMNVEV, per germline (reference sequence).

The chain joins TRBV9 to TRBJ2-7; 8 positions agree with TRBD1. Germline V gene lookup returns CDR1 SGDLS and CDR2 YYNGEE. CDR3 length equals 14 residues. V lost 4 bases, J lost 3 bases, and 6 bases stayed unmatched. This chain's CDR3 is CASSPGTGFYEQYF. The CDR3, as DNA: TGTGCCAGCAGCCCCGGGACAGGATTCTACGAGCAGTACTTC.

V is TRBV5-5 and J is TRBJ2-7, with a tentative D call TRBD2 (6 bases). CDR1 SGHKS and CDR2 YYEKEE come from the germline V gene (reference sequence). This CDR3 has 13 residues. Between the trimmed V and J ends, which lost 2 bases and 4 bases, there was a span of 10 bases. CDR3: CASSFQEGYEQYF. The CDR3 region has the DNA TGTGCCAGCAGCTTTCAGGAGGGTTACGAGCAGTACTTC.

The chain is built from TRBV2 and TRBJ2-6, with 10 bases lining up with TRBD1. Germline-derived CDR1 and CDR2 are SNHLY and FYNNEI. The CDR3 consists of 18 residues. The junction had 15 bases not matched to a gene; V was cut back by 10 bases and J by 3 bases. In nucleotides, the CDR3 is TGTGCCAAAGGAAGGGGGACAGGGGACATTTATGGGGCCAACGTCCTGACTTTC. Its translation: CAKGRGTGDIYGANVLTF. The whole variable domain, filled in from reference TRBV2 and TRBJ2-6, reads EPEVTQTPSHQVTQMGQEVILRCVPISNHLYFYWYRQILGQKVEFLVSFYNNEISEKSEIFDDQFSVERPDGSNFTLKIRSTKLEDSAMYFCAKGRGTGDIYGANVLTFGAGSRLTVL.

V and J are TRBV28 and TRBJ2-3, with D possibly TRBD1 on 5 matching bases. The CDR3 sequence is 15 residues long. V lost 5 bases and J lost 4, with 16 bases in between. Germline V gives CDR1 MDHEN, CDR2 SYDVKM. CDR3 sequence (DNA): TGTGCCAGCAGTGCTCCACCAGGGCAACCAGATACGCAGTATTTT. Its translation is CASSAPPGQPDTQYF. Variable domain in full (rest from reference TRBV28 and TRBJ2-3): DVKVTQSSRYLVKRTGEKVFLECVQDMDHENMFWYRQDPGLGLRLIYFSYDVKMKEKGDIPEGYSVSREKKERFSLILESASTNQTSMYLCASSAPPGQPDTQYFGPGTRLTVL.

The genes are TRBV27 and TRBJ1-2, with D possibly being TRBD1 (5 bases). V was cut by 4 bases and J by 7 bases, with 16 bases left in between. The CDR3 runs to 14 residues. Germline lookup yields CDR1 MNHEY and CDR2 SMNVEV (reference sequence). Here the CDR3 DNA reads TGTGCCAGCAGTTCGATCGAAGGGAGGGGTGGCTACACCTTC. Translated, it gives CASSSIEGRGGYTF.

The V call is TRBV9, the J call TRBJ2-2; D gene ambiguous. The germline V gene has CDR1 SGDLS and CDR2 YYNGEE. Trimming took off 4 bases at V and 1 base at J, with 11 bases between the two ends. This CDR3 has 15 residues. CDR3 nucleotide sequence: TGTGCCAGCAGCAAAACCGGGTTGAACACCGGGGAGCTGTTTTTT. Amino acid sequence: CASSKTGLNTGELFF.

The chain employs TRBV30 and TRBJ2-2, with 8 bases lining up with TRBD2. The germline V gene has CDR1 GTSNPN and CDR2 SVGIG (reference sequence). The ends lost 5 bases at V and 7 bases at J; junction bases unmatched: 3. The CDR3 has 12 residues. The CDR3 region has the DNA TGTGCCTGGGATACTAGCGGCGGGGAGCTGTTTTTT. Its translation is CAWDTSGGELFF.

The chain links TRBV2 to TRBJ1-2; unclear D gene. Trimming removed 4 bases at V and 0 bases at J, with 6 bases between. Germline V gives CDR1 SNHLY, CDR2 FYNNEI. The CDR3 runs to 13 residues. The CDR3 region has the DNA TGTGCCAGCAGTGGTTATACTAACTATGGCTACACCTTC. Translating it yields CASSGYTNYGYTF.

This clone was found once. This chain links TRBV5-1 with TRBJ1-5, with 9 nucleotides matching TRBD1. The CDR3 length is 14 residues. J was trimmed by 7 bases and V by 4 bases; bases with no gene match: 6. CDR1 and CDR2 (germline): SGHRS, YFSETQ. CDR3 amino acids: CASSETGGGQPQHF. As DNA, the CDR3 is TGCGCCAGCAGCGAGACAGGGGGTGGGCAGCCCCAGCATTTT.

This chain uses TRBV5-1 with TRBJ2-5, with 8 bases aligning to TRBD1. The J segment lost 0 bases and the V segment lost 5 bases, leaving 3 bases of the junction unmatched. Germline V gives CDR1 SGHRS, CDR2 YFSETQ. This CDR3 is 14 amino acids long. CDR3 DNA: TGCGCCAGCAGAGGGACAGGCAACCAAGAGACCCAGTACTTC. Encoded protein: CASRGTGNQETQYF.

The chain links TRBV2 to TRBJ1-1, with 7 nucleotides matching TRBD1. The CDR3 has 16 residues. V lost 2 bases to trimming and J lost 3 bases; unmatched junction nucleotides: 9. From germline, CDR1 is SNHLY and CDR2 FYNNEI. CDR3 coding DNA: TGTGCCAGCAGTGAATCGCGACAGGGAGCGGACACTGAAGCTTTCTTT. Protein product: CASSESRQGADTEAFF.

CDR3 sequence: CASGLARDSKHGNQPQHF. The CDR3 region has the DNA TGTGCTAGTGGTTTGGCCCGGGACAGTAAGCACGGCAATCAGCCCCAGCATTTT. The chain joins TRBV12-5 to TRBJ1-5; 7 nucleotides match TRBD1. J gave up 2 bases and V 1 base, and 11 bases lay outside the gene matches. The CDR3 totals 18 residues. Germline V gives CDR1 LGHNT, CDR2 FRNRAP.

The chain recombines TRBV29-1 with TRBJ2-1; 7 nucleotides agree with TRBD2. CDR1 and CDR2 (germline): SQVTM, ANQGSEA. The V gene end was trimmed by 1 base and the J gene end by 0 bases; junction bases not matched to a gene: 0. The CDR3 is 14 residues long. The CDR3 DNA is TGCAGCGTTGAAGGCGGGAGCTCCTACAATGAGCAGTTCTTC. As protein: CSVEGGSSYNEQFF.

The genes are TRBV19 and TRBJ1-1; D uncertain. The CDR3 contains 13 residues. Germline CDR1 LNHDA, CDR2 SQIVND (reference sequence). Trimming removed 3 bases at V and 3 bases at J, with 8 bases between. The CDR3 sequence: CASSIVVDTEAFF. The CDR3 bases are TGTGCCAGTAGTATTGTAGTCGACACTGAAGCTTTCTTT.

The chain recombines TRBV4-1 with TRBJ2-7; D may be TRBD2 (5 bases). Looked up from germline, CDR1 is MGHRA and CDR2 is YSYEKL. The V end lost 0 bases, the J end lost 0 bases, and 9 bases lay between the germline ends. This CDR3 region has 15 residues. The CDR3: CASSQDRGNSYEQYF. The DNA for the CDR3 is TGCGCCAGCAGCCAAGATCGGGGAAACTCCTACGAGCAGTACTTC.

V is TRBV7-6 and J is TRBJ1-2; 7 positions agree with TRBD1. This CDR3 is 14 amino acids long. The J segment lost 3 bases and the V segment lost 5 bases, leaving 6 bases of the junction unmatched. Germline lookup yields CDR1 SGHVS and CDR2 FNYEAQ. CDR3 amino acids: CASSPDRLDYGYTF. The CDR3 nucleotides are TGTGCCAGCAGCCCGGACAGGCTCGACTATGGCTACACCTTC.